These T cell receptor beta chains were read from a single sample in a study of blood T cell repertoires in COVID-19. The data were produced by immunoSEQ multiplex PCR, yet TCRdb's version contains in-frame clones alone and is incomplete. The data hold roughly 70,000 clones, with 65% to 85% observed a single time. The specimen was peripheral blood. These receptors came from a woman aged 60 to 75 with acute or convalescent COVID-19. Both conserved end residues are trimmed from each CDR3.

j_call v_call cdr3_aa
TRBJ1-1 TRBV5-1 ASSPTGAGAF
TRBJ1-6 TRBV4-1 ASSQETDYNSPLH
TRBJ1-5 TRBV5-6 ASSMFGQGNQPQH
TRBJ2-3 TRBV5-1 ASSFGRADTQY
TRBJ2-6 TRBV15 ATSSLHNVLT
TRBJ2-2 TRBV24-1 ATSAGTGGNTGELF
TRBJ2-7 TRBV7-6 ASSPRQGTSYEQY
TRBJ1-2 TRBV24-1 ATSDILSNYGYT
TRBJ2-7 TRBV5-1 ASSLAQGVYEQY
TRBJ1-3 TRBV19 ASSRRGGASGNTIY
TRBJ2-3 TRBV7-9 ASSFLVARDTQY
TRBJ1-1 TRBV6-6 ASTLRAGPEAF
TRBJ2-7 TRBV5-1 ASSLEQGWEQY
TRBJ1-4 TRBV2 ASRLDLTNEKLF
TRBJ2-3 TRBV5-1 ASSLEPGTSGEADTQY
TRBJ2-1 TRBV11-2 ASSPGYTNEQF
TRBJ2-7 TRBV5-1 ASSILGQVLFDEQY
TRBJ2-3 TRBV6-5 ASSPGQIRTDTQY
TRBJ2-7 TRBV5-1 ASSLDETGYEQY
TRBJ2-3 TRBV7-3 ASSLRHLTDTQY
TRBJ1-4 TRBV30 AWSTGVATNEKLF
TRBJ1-1 TRBV19 ASSQGQGSTEAF
TRBJ1-2 TRBV19 ASYYTALSGYT
TRBJ1-6 TRBV7-9 ASSWDLNSPLH
TRBJ1-5 TRBV2 ASGGGGNQPQH
TRBJ2-7 TRBV7-6 ASSLVGGTGEVYEQY
TRBJ1-4 TRBV18 ASSTNGQGQKLF
TRBJ2-2 TRBV5-1 ASSLITGGAGELF
TRBJ2-7 TRBV12-3/TRBV12-4 ASSLGGIGEQY
TRBJ1-1 TRBV19 ASIPPGGGSAF
TRBJ2-7 TRBV27 ASSLWGGVPYEQY
TRBJ2-3 TRBV6-5 ASKASGADTQY
TRBJ1-5 TRBV4-1 ASSREREQPQH
TRBJ2-1 TRBV11-2 ASSPMTGGNNEQF
TRBJ2-5 TRBV3-1/TRBV3-2 ASSQEMSGGAYRIQETQY
TRBJ1-3 TRBV19 ASSMVRRTGNTIY
TRBJ1-3 TRBV10-3 AISDGTGVSGNTIY
TRBJ1-2 TRBV7-2 ASSLGWSGRYGYT
TRBJ2-1 TRBV3-1/TRBV3-2 ASRGGFYAYNEQF
TRBJ1-2 TRBV25-1 ASSELRGGGYT
TRBJ1-1 TRBV19 ASSIRLPTGPREAF
TRBJ2-5 TRBV10-2 ASSRTSADQETQY
TRBJ2-3 TRBV24-1 ATSDLGQDTQY
TRBJ1-1 TRBV5-1 ASSSRDRDKNTEAF
TRBJ2-7 TRBV25-1 ASSGTGLSYEQY
TRBJ2-1 TRBV7-9 ASSLNSGSSYNEQF
TRBJ1-6 TRBV7-6 ASSLATGTLHLYNSPLH
TRBJ2-2 TRBV5-1 ASSVSGTGGPGELF
TRBJ1-1 TRBV6-5 ASSYVAGTEAF
TRBJ2-7 TRBV2 ASMGGASYEQY
TRBJ1-2 TRBV2 ASARVGDYGYT
TRBJ1-4 TRBV18 ASSPPDRRGEKLF
TRBJ1-3 TRBV23-1 ASSRSGGNTIY
TRBJ1-2 TRBV6-6 ARNARRQAGKGGYT
TRBJ1-5 TRBV2 ASSERERQPQH
TRBJ2-2 TRBV6-6 ASSPRGLAGAYRELF
TRBJ1-5 TRBV5-7 ASSWGQNKGNQPQH
TRBJ1-1 TRBV18 ASSVGTKNTEAF